This is a list of T cell receptor beta chains from one sample in a study of T cell responses to AZD1222 COVID-19 vaccine. TCRdb's table, derived via immunoSEQ multiplex PCR, lists solely in-frame clones and lacks some. In the table there are approximately 190,000 clones, just over 90% of which are singletons. The sequencing here drew on peripheral blood, taken on day 0 of AZD1222 vaccination. The source of these receptors is an adult in good health. CDR3s include the opening cysteine and the closing phenylalanine or tryptophan. A D gene is named only where the DNA matches it firmly. Expanded clones are given a class, and other clones once, few, many or no size at all.

len: 15; abundance: .; d_gene: .; j_gene: TRBJ1-1; v_gene: TRBV27; CDR3nt: TGTGCCAGCAGTATGGAGACAGGAGTTAACACTGAAGCTTTCTTT; CDR3aa: CASSMETGVNTEAFF
len: 14; abundance: .; d_gene: .; j_gene: TRBJ2-7; v_gene: TRBV11-2; CDR3nt: TGTGCCAGCAGCCCCCCGCAGGCGGCCTACGAGCAGTACTTC; CDR3aa: CASSPPQAAYEQYF
len: 15; abundance: .; d_gene: .; j_gene: TRBJ1-6; v_gene: TRBV5-1; CDR3nt: TGCGCCAGCAGCTTAACCCCCTCCTATAATTCACCCCTCCACTTT; CDR3aa: CASSLTPSYNSPLHF
len: 15; abundance: few; d_gene: .; j_gene: TRBJ2-5; v_gene: TRBV3-1/TRBV3-2; CDR3nt: TGTGCCAGCAGCCAAGACGGGACCCCTCAAGAGACCCAGTACTTC; CDR3aa: CASSQDGTPQETQYF
len: 16; abundance: .; d_gene: TRBD1; j_gene: TRBJ2-7; v_gene: TRBV5-4; CDR3nt: TGTGCCAGCAGCCCCCGGACAGGGGGCGGTAGCTACGAGCAGTACTTC; CDR3aa: CASSPRTGGGSYEQYF
len: 15; abundance: .; d_gene: TRBD1; j_gene: TRBJ2-7; v_gene: TRBV5-8; CDR3nt: TGTGCCAGCACCCCGCCGGGACAGGGGGGATACGAGCAGTACTTC; CDR3aa: CASTPPGQGGYEQYF
len: 14; abundance: once; d_gene: .; j_gene: TRBJ1-5; v_gene: TRBV19; CDR3nt: TGTGCCAGTAGGACAGCTTATAGCAATCAGCCCCAGCATTTT; CDR3aa: CASRTAYSNQPQHF
len: 15; abundance: .; d_gene: TRBD2; j_gene: TRBJ2-7; v_gene: TRBV28; CDR3nt: TGTGCCACCCAAACCCGGGGGGTAAGCTCCTACGAGCAGTACTTC; CDR3aa: CATQTRGVSSYEQYF
len: 15; abundance: .; d_gene: TRBD1; j_gene: TRBJ2-3; v_gene: TRBV15; CDR3nt: TGTGCCACCAGCAGAGAGGACAGGGTCACAGATACGCAGTATTTT; CDR3aa: CATSREDRVTDTQYF
len: 19; abundance: .; d_gene: TRBD2; j_gene: TRBJ2-5; v_gene: TRBV5-1; CDR3nt: TGCGCCAGCAGCCTCAGAGGATTACTAGCGGGGGTGGACCAAGAGACCCAGTACTTC; CDR3aa: CASSLRGLLAGVDQETQYF
len: 16; abundance: .; d_gene: TRBD1; j_gene: TRBJ2-1; v_gene: TRBV7-3; CDR3nt: TGTGCCAGCAGCCTAGGATGGACAGGGCACTACAATGAGCAGTTCTTC; CDR3aa: CASSLGWTGHYNEQFF
len: 13; abundance: .; d_gene: .; j_gene: TRBJ1-1; v_gene: TRBV7-9; CDR3nt: TGTGCCAGCAGCGAGCGTAGGAACACTGAAGCTTTCTTT; CDR3aa: CASSERRNTEAFF
len: 16; abundance: .; d_gene: .; j_gene: TRBJ2-2; v_gene: TRBV20-1; CDR3nt: TGCAGTGCTAGTTCCGGTAGGGGTACGAACACCGGGGAGCTGTTTTTT; CDR3aa: CSASSGRGTNTGELFF
len: 15; abundance: .; d_gene: .; j_gene: TRBJ2-1; v_gene: TRBV14; CDR3nt: TGTGCCAGCAGCCGCCCAAGGGGGTTCAACAATGAGCAGTTCTTC; CDR3aa: CASSRPRGFNNEQFF
len: 17; abundance: .; d_gene: .; j_gene: TRBJ2-7; v_gene: TRBV28; CDR3nt: TGTGCCAGCAGTTTAGTGCAGGGCCAAACTACCCGCGGGGAGCAGTACTTC; CDR3aa: CASSLVQGQTTRGEQYF
len: 16; abundance: .; d_gene: .; j_gene: TRBJ2-5; v_gene: TRBV28; CDR3nt: TGTGCCAGCAGCCCAGGGGGGACATACAACCAAGAGACCCAGTACTTC; CDR3aa: CASSPGGTYNQETQYF
len: 15; abundance: .; d_gene: TRBD1; j_gene: TRBJ1-3; v_gene: TRBV12-5; CDR3nt: TGTGCTAGTGCGGGACAGGCAACTTCTGGAAACACCATATATTTT; CDR3aa: CASAGQATSGNTIYF
len: 16; abundance: once; d_gene: .; j_gene: TRBJ2-2; v_gene: TRBV19; CDR3nt: TGTGCCAGTAGTATAAACAGGGCCCTTAACACCGGGGAGCTGTTTTTT; CDR3aa: CASSINRALNTGELFF
len: 12; abundance: .; d_gene: .; j_gene: TRBJ1-2; v_gene: TRBV10-3; CDR3nt: TGTGCCATCAGTGAGGGCCAGAATGGCTACACCTTC; CDR3aa: CAISEGQNGYTF
len: 13; abundance: .; d_gene: .; j_gene: TRBJ1-1; v_gene: TRBV28; CDR3nt: TGTGCCAGCAGTTTTGGACGACGCACTGAAGCTTTCTTT; CDR3aa: CASSFGRRTEAFF
len: 15; abundance: .; d_gene: TRBD1; j_gene: TRBJ1-6; v_gene: TRBV7-9; CDR3nt: TGTGCCAGCAGCCCCGCAGGGGGCGGGAATTCACCCCTCCACTTT; CDR3aa: CASSPAGGGNSPLHF
len: 16; abundance: .; d_gene: .; j_gene: TRBJ2-6; v_gene: TRBV4-3; CDR3nt: TGCGCCAGCAGCCAAGAAGTCCTATCTGGGGCCAACGTCCTGACTTTC; CDR3aa: CASSQEVLSGANVLTF
len: 12; abundance: .; d_gene: .; j_gene: TRBJ1-3; v_gene: TRBV7-9; CDR3nt: TGTGCCAGCAGCTATGAAGGTGACACCATATATTTT; CDR3aa: CASSYEGDTIYF
len: 14; abundance: .; d_gene: TRBD2; j_gene: TRBJ2-1; v_gene: TRBV7-2; CDR3nt: TGTGCCAGCAGCTCTCGGGGGGTCCCCAATGAGCAGTTCTTC; CDR3aa: CASSSRGVPNEQFF
len: 12; abundance: .; d_gene: .; j_gene: TRBJ1-1; v_gene: TRBV3-1/TRBV3-2; CDR3nt: TGTGCCAGCAGCCAAGGGTACACTGAAGCTTTCTTT; CDR3aa: CASSQGYTEAFF
len: 16; abundance: .; d_gene: .; j_gene: TRBJ1-4; v_gene: TRBV4-1; CDR3nt: TGCGCCAGCAGCCAAGAGACCCGGGACAAGGATGAAAAACTGTTTTTT; CDR3aa: CASSQETRDKDEKLFF
len: 13; abundance: .; d_gene: .; j_gene: TRBJ1-5; v_gene: TRBV28; CDR3nt: TGTGCCAGCAGTTTAGTCGCCGGTCAGCCCCAGCATTTT; CDR3aa: CASSLVAGQPQHF
len: 14; abundance: .; d_gene: .; j_gene: TRBJ2-1; v_gene: TRBV10-3; CDR3nt: TGTGCCATCAGTGTCGGCGGACCGCAAGACGAGCAGTTCTTC; CDR3aa: CAISVGGPQDEQFF